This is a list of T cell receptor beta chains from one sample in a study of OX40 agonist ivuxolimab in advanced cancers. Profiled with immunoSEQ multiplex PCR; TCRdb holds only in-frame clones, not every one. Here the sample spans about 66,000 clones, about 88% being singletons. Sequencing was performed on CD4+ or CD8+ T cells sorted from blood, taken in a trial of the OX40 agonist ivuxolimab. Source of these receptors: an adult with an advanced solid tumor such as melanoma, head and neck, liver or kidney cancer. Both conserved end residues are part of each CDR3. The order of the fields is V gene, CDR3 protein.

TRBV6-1 CASSDASFRQLLHEQYF
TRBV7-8 CASSVTGKHQPQHF
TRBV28 CASSPTDRVGGEQFF
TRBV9 CASSASGTAGNTIYF
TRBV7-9 CASSLGSNNYGYTF
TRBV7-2 CASSFYLGGANVLTF
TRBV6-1 CASSETGAQYF
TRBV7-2 CASSDIRQEETQYF
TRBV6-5 CASSLIQDRSGNTIYF
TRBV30 CAWSAKITQGASNQPQHF
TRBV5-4 CASTIFRTVANYGYTF
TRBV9 CASSEGGAAQAEQFF
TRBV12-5 CASGPYGTGEDTQYF
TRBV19 CASSIIRGTGGTSRPYGYTF
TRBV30 CAWSAPWDFSNQPQHF
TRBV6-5 CASRTHGDTDTQYF
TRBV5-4 CASSPRQGASYEQYF
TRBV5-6 CASSLSRGPYEQYF
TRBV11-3 CASSFAGDTEAFF
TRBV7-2 CASSLHSPANTGELFF